This TCR beta chain came from a study of blood T cells in healthy people across ages. General observations from the study: As age increased, TCR beta diversity per million T cells fell in a roughly linear fashion. Higher diversity, along with more naive CD4+ cells, distinguished long-lived donors from aged donors.

A J-beta primer mix and a sample-barcoded 5' primer were used in a second PCR of about 6 to 12 cycles. TCRdb reprocessed the 5' RACE reads via MiXCR and lists one record per CDR3 protein. Among 1.5 million or so distinct CDR3 sequences listed, roughly 43% were seen once. With 2 bases clipped from V and 8 bases from J, the junction kept 9 bases outside the gene matches. Germline CDR1 and CDR2: SQVTM and ANQGSEA. The CDR3 runs to 14 residues. Each sample had at least 7 million PBMCs isolated. Extraction yielded at least 5.5 micrograms of total RNA per sample. This clonotype was found once. Antigen specificity is unknown.

The gene calls are TRBV29-1 and TRBJ2-1, with 7 nucleotides matching TRBD2. Sequencing input: blood. This TCR was sampled from a woman aged 18 to 35 in good health. The chain's CDR3 is CSVESGMEPDEQFF. CDR3 DNA: TGCAGCGTTGAAAGCGGGATGGAGCCAGATGAGCAGTTCTTC.